The 28 T cell receptor beta chains below come from one sample, sequenced in a study of blood T cell repertoires in COVID-19. Libraries were prepared by immunoSEQ multiplex PCR; TCRdb keeps only in-frame clonotypes and omits some of them. The sample gives 390,000 or so clones, roughly four fifths of which show up once; about 4.8% is in the top ten. Specimen: PBMCs or T cells enriched from blood (not recorded which). Every receptor here comes from a woman in her fifties or sixties who had recovered from COVID-19.

This chain connects TRBV19 to TRBJ1-2, with D tentatively TRBD1 (6 bases). CDR3 size: 14 residues. CDR1 and CDR2 (germline): LNHDA, SQIVND (reference sequence). V was clipped by 8 bases and J by 3 bases, with 16 bases between them. The CDR3 DNA is TGTGCCAGTGGACGATGGGGGCAATACTATGGCTACACCTTC. Translation: CASGRWGQYYGYTF.

The gene calls are TRBV11-3 and TRBJ2-1, with D tentatively TRBD2 (6 bases). Germline assignment: CDR1 SGHNT and CDR2 YENEEA. The CDR3 runs to 14 residues. V lost 3 bases and J 7 bases, leaving 13 bases between the germline ends. For the CDR3, the DNA is TGTGCCAGCAGCTTTAGCGGAAGGGGAAATGAGCAGTTCTTC. It translates to CASSFSGRGNEQFF.

The chain carries TRBV6-5 and TRBJ2-5, with D perhaps TRBD2 (5 bases). The germline V gene encodes CDR1 MNHEY and CDR2 SVGAGI. There are 15 residues in the CDR3. V lost 6 bases and J lost 5, with 19 bases in between. The CDR3 here is CASRVRDTQSETQYF. The CDR3 nucleotides read TGTGCCAGCAGGGTACGGGATACTCAGTCCGAGACCCAGTACTTC.

This chain uses TRBV7-2 with TRBJ1-6, with TRBD1 matching 9 bases. Germline lookup yields CDR1 SGHTA and CDR2 FQGNSA. The CDR3 has 16 residues. Trimming cost V 4 bases and J 7 bases; bases outside gene matches: 8. The CDR3 sequence is CASSSFTGGQNSPLHF. In DNA, the CDR3 is TGTGCCAGCAGCTCATTTACAGGGGGCCAAAATTCACCCCTCCACTTT.

V usage is TRBV5-1 and J usage is TRBJ1-1, with D perhaps matching TRBD1 (5 bases). CDR3 length: 13 residues. V was pared by 1 base and J by 5 bases, with 9 bases between. Germline lookup yields CDR1 SGHRS and CDR2 YFSETQ. CDR3 residues: CASSLWEGTEAFF. In DNA, the CDR3 is TGCGCCAGCAGCTTGTGGGAGGGGACTGAAGCTTTCTTT.

The chain recombines TRBV14 with TRBJ2-4; 10 nucleotides line up with TRBD2. J lost 3 bases, V lost 1 base, and 6 bases had no gene match. This CDR3 region has 17 residues. Germline assignment: CDR1 SGHDN and CDR2 FVKESK. As DNA, the CDR3 is TGTGCCAGCAGCCAAGTGGGACTAGCGTCGGGCAAAAACATTCAGTACTTC. Its translation: CASSQVGLASGKNIQYF.

The rearrangement joins TRBV11-2 to TRBJ2-3; TRBD2 matches at 13 bases. V gave up 4 bases and J gave up 6 bases; unmatched junction bases: 4. Germline V lookup: CDR1 SGHAT, CDR2 FQNNGV. The CDR3 length is 15 residues. CDR3: CASSSWTSGSDTQYF. In nucleotides, the CDR3 is TGTGCCAGCAGCTCGTGGACTAGCGGGAGTGATACGCAGTATTTT.

This clone was recorded once. This sequence joins TRBV29-1 and TRBJ2-5; 7 nucleotides align to TRBD1. Looked up from germline, CDR1 is SQVTM and CDR2 is ANQGSEA. The V gene end was trimmed by 5 bases and the J gene end by 1 base; junction bases not matched to a gene: 4. The CDR3 consists of 13 residues. The CDR3 coding sequence is TGCAGCGTTAGGGGACAGCCCCAAGAGACCCAGTACTTC. It yields the protein CSVRGQPQETQYF.

V gene TRBV9 combines with J gene TRBJ1-2; D gene uncertain. The CDR3 spans 13 residues. V was trimmed by 3 bases and J by 8 bases, leaving 14 bases between them. CDR1 is SGDLS, CDR2 YYNGEE, per germline. The CDR3 bases are TGTGCCAGCAGCGCCCGTCTCAGCGGGGGCTACACCTTC. Encoded protein: CASSARLSGGYTF.

The genes are TRBV4-1 and TRBJ1-5; 8 positions agree with TRBD1. The CDR3 sequence is 17 residues long. Looked up from germline, CDR1 is MGHRA and CDR2 is YSYEKL. J gave up 7 bases and V 2 bases, and 13 bases lay outside the gene matches. In nucleotides, the CDR3 is TGCGCCAGCAGCCAATCCCTCCGGCAGGGGGCTTGGCAGCCCCAGCATTTT. As protein: CASSQSLRQGAWQPQHF.

This clone was seen once. Written as DNA, the CDR3 is TGTGCCAGTAGTATACATGCGGCGGCCTATACGAGCGGGGAAAAACTGTTTTTT. This encodes CASSIHAAAYTSGEKLFF. The gene calls are TRBV19 and TRBJ1-4; D gene uncertain. This CDR3 spans 18 amino acids. The germline gives CDR1 LNHDA, CDR2 SQIVND (reference sequence). The V end lost 2 bases, the J end lost 8 bases, and 24 bases lay between the germline ends.

The V and J genes are TRBV19 and TRBJ2-3; 9 bases are a match to TRBD2. CDR1 and CDR2 from the germline V gene are LNHDA and SQIVND (reference sequence). V trimming: 4 bases; J trimming: 3 bases; junction bases outside the gene matches: 17. This CDR3 is built from 19 residues. The CDR3 DNA is TGTGCCAGTAGTAACCACCTCCTAGGGTCTAGCGGGACTACAGATACGCAGTATTTT. This gives the protein CASSNHLLGSSGTTDTQYF.

The chain has TRBV6-2 or TRBV6-3 and TRBJ2-7; D possibly corresponds to TRBD1 (5 bases). CDR1 is MNHEY, CDR2 SVGEGT, per germline. V was shortened by 4 bases and J by 5 bases, with 15 bases between the two germline ends. The CDR3 runs to 14 residues. CDR3 DNA: TGTGCCAGCAGTTTCATCCAGGGTTCGCACGAGCAGTACTTC. Residues: CASSFIQGSHEQYF.

The J gene is TRBJ1-1, the V gene TRBV6-5; D unresolved. V lost 6 bases and J lost 2, with 16 bases in between. This CDR3 region has 15 residues. Per germline, CDR1 MNHEY and CDR2 SVGAGI. CDR3 DNA sequence: TGTGCCAGCAGAAAGTGGTCCGACTCAAACACTGAAGCTTTCTTT. This sequence encodes CASRKWSDSNTEAFF.

The chain combines TRBV7-9 with TRBJ1-4, with TRBD1 as a possible D gene (6 bases). The germline V and J ends were trimmed by 7 bases and 8 bases, with 20 bases remaining between them. This CDR3 comprises 15 residues. The germline gives CDR1 SEHNR, CDR2 FQNEAQ (reference sequence). CDR3 loop: CASTATTGQREKLFF. In DNA, the CDR3 is TGTGCCAGCACCGCGACGACAGGACAACGGGAAAAACTGTTTTTT.

The chain combines TRBV27 with TRBJ2-1; 13 bases fit TRBD2. CDR1 is MNHEY and CDR2 is SMNVEV in the germline V gene (reference sequence). This CDR3 contains 13 residues. The V gene end was trimmed by 7 bases and the J gene end by 10 bases; junction bases not matched to a gene: 4. The CDR3 sequence: CASTRTSGGEQFF. In nucleotides, the CDR3 is TGTGCCAGCACCAGGACTAGCGGGGGAGAGCAGTTCTTC.

V is TRBV19 and J is TRBJ2-1; 8 bases agree with TRBD2. Trimming removed 4 bases from V and 2 bases from J; junction bases left unmatched: 4. The CDR3 covers 15 residues. The germline gives CDR1 LNHDA, CDR2 SQIVND (reference sequence). Written as DNA, the CDR3 is TGTGCCAGTAGTAGGGGCGGGAGGACCTACAATGAGCAGTTCTTC. Translated: CASSRGGRTYNEQFF.

The chain recombines TRBV4-3 with TRBJ2-3; 8 bases align to TRBD2. The V gene end was trimmed by 0 bases and the J gene end by 0 bases; junction bases not matched to a gene: 14. The CDR3 has 20 residues. CDR1 and CDR2 (germline): LGHNA, YSLEER. The CDR3 DNA follows: TGCGCCAGCAGCCAAGATCTTTCCCGAGCGGGGGCTACTAGCACAGATACGCAGTATTTT. This sequence encodes CASSQDLSRAGATSTDTQYF.

The chain combines TRBV5-5 with TRBJ2-1; 8 nucleotides agree with TRBD2. This CDR3 region has 15 residues. The trim removed 5 bases at V and 0 bases at J, leaving 4 bases unmatched. Germline lookup yields CDR1 SGHKS and CDR2 YYEKEE (reference sequence). The CDR3 DNA follows: TGTGCCAGCAGGGAAGGGACTAGCTCCTACAATGAGCAGTTCTTC. Protein product: CASREGTSSYNEQFF.

This clone showed up just once. The chain combines TRBV19 with TRBJ1-5; TRBD1 matches at 7 bases. Germline V gene lookup returns CDR1 LNHDA and CDR2 SQIVND (reference sequence). CDR3 length: 16 amino acids. The trim removed 4 bases at V and 3 bases at J, leaving 9 bases unmatched. The CDR3 region is CASSTAGTAFNQPQHF. CDR3 bases: TGTGCCAGTAGTACCGCCGGGACAGCCTTCAATCAGCCCCAGCATTTT.

This chain uses TRBV10-3 with TRBJ2-1, with TRBD2 matching 8 bases. V trimming: 5 bases; J trimming: 8 bases; junction bases outside the gene matches: 8. The CDR3 consists of 14 residues. Germline CDR1 ENHRY, CDR2 SYGVKD. The CDR3 sequence: CAISLTGGLDEQFF. Written as DNA, the CDR3 is TGTGCCATCAGTTTAACGGGAGGGCTGGATGAGCAGTTCTTC.

The chain recombines TRBV3-1 (or the pseudogene TRBV3-2) with TRBJ2-7; tentatively, D is TRBD1 (5 bases). Germline CDR1 reads LGHDT; CDR2 reads YNNKEL (reference sequence). Trimming took 4 bases from V and 3 from J, leaving 13 bases between them. The CDR3 runs 14 residues. For the CDR3, the DNA is TGTGCCAGCAGCCTATACCCCGACAGCTACGAGCAGTACTTC. It specifies CASSLYPDSYEQYF.

This chain joins TRBV30 and TRBJ2-1; TRBD2 agrees at 13 bases. CDR3 size: 16 residues. Per the germline V gene, CDR1 is GTSNPN and CDR2 is SVGIG (reference sequence). Unmatched junction bases numbered 3, after V lost 4 bases and J lost 0 bases. CDR3 region: CAWKTSGGSSYNEQFF. The CDR3 DNA sequence: TGTGCCTGGAAGACTAGCGGGGGGAGCTCCTACAATGAGCAGTTCTTC.

The CDR3 DNA reads TGTGCCAGCAGCGGAGAGGGCCGCGCTAATGAAAAACTGTTTTTT. Protein: CASSGEGRANEKLFF. The J gene is TRBJ1-4, the V gene TRBV7-9, with no clear D. The V end lost 5 bases, the J end lost 3 bases, and 13 bases lay between the germline ends. CDR1 is SEHNR and CDR2 is FQNEAQ in the germline V gene (reference sequence). The CDR3 contains 15 residues.

This rearrangement joins TRBV5-6 to TRBJ1-5, with D hard to call. Germline CDR1 is SGHDT and CDR2 is YYEEEE. The CDR3 is 14 residues long. Between the trimmed V and J ends, which lost 4 bases and 0 bases, there was a span of 8 bases. CDR3 in DNA: TGTGCCAGCAGCGCGATTGGTAGCAATCAGCCCCAGCATTTT. It encodes CASSAIGSNQPQHF.

The J gene is TRBJ1-2, the V gene TRBV5-1; D possibly corresponds to TRBD1 (5 bases). V was clipped by 0 bases and J by 2 bases, with 5 bases between them. From germline, CDR1 is SGHRS and CDR2 YFSETQ. The CDR3 totals 13 residues. CDR3 amino acids: CASSLEGNYGYTF. CDR3 DNA sequence: TGCGCCAGCAGCTTGGAGGGGAACTATGGCTACACCTTC.

In nucleotides, the CDR3 is TGTGCCAGCAGGGAATATCAAACAGGGCCAAATTCACCCCTCCACTTT. This translates into CASREYQTGPNSPLHF. V is TRBV6-6 and J is TRBJ1-6; tentatively, D is TRBD1 (6 bases). The CDR3 has 16 residues. Germline assignment: CDR1 MNHNY and CDR2 SVGAGI (reference sequence). V lost 6 bases and J lost 7, with 19 bases in between.

The chain couples TRBV4-1 to TRBJ1-3; no definite D call. CDR3 length equals 16 residues. V was clipped by 3 bases and J by 1 base, with 13 bases between them. CDR1 and CDR2 (germline): MGHRA, YSYEKL. The CDR3, as DNA: TGCGCCAGCAGCCACCAGGTCACCCAATCTGGAAACACCATATATTTT. Protein: CASSHQVTQSGNTIYF.